This T cell receptor beta chain originates from a study of shared clonotypes between healthy human individuals. The CDR3 extends over 15 amino acids. Germline CDR1 is MNHEY and CDR2 is SMNVEV (reference sequence). With 3 bases clipped from V and 4 bases from J, the junction kept 2 bases outside the gene matches. Generated by immunoSEQ multiplex PCR, the TCRdb table keeps only in-frame clones and is missing some. This table holds 600,000 to 750,000 clones, about nine tenths found once. This chain joins TRBV27 and TRBJ1-4; 10 bases match TRBD1. This sequence originates from a man aged 18-30 years in good health. Some clones in this sample may be carry-over from other donors' samples. The sequencing input was memory CD8+ T cells from PBMCs. Subset defined: CD45RO+ cells pooled with CCR7-negative TemRA cells. The CDR3 here is CASSLRDRGNEKLFF. The CDR3 DNA is TGTGCCAGCAGTTTGCGGGACAGGGGTAATGAAAAACTGTTTTTT.